This entry lists 22 T cell receptor beta chains sequenced from one sample in a study of beta chain features in type 1 diabetes. Antigens for these TCRs are unknown. The entirety of the isolated RNA underwent reverse transcription, so expressed TCRB transcripts were sequenced. Here immunoSEQ multiplex PCR was the method, and the copy in TCRdb shows in-frame clones only, minus some. Of about 260,000 clones listed, around 21% were seen once; the top ten hold 0.028%. General study points: There was a moderate but significant shortening of TCRB CDR3s in all four CD4+ subsets of Type 1 diabetes patients.

The sequenced sample consisted of naive CD4+ T cells from blood. Receptors originate from a woman aged 40-49 years with type 1 diabetes.

The chain is built from TRBV5-4 and TRBJ2-5, with TRBD1 identical over 11 bases. V trimming: 4 bases; J trimming: 5 bases; junction bases outside the gene matches: 7. Germline V gives CDR1 SGHNT, CDR2 YYREEE (reference sequence). The CDR3 loop spans 15 amino acids. The CDR3 nucleotides read TGTGCCAGCAGCGGGCGGACAGGGGGCGAGGAGACCCAGTACTTC. This encodes CASSGRTGGEETQYF.

The sample holds a few counts of this clone. The CDR3 DNA reads as TGTGCCAGCACGGGGACAGGGCCGAACACCGGGGAGCTGTTTTTT. Protein product: CASTGTGPNTGELFF. The chain is built from TRBV2 and TRBJ2-2; 9 nucleotides align to TRBD1. The ends lost 7 bases at V and 0 bases at J; junction bases unmatched: 3. Germline V gene sequence: CDR1 SNHLY, CDR2 FYNNEI. The CDR3 totals 15 residues.

The chain links TRBV9 to TRBJ2-7; D unresolved. Germline CDR1 SGDLS, CDR2 YYNGEE. The CDR3 loop spans 14 amino acids. Trimming shortened V by 2 bases and J by 2 bases, and 11 bases separated the two germline ends. The CDR3 spells CASSVDTSTYEQYF. CDR3 DNA: TGTGCCAGCAGCGTTGATACATCAACCTACGAGCAGTACTTC. Full variable domain (rest looked up from reference TRBV9 and TRBJ2-7): DSGVTQTPKHLITATGQRVTLRCSPRSGDLSVYWYQQSLDQGLQFLIQYYNGEERAKGNILERFSAQQFPDLHSELNLSSLELGDSALYFCASSVDTSTYEQYFGPGTRLTVT.

The V gene is TRBV30, the J gene TRBJ1-5; no reliable D call. V was pared by 7 bases and J by 0 bases, with 13 bases between. The CDR3 is made up of 14 amino acids. Germline lookup yields CDR1 GTSNPN and CDR2 SVGIG (reference sequence). The CDR3 bases are TGTGCCTTCTCCGGGGTCAATAGCAATCAGCCCCAGCATTTT. Protein: CAFSGVNSNQPQHF.

The chain carries TRBV5-1 and TRBJ2-7; tentative D call: TRBD2 (5 bases). CDR3 length: 16 residues. V was clipped by 1 base and J by 0 bases, with 14 bases between them. CDR1 is SGHRS and CDR2 is YFSETQ in the germline V gene. This CDR3 is CASSLMTSGSSYEQYF. Here the CDR3 DNA reads TGCGCCAGCAGCTTGATGACAAGTGGGAGCTCCTACGAGCAGTACTTC.

This clone was seen a handful of times. The V and J genes are TRBV29-1 and TRBJ2-5; 11 nucleotides line up with TRBD1. Losses at the gene ends were 8 bases for V and 2 bases for J; bases not matched to a gene: 4. Germline V gene sequence: CDR1 SQVTM, CDR2 ANQGSEA. The CDR3 totals 13 residues. CDR3 region: CSSGQGAQETQYF. CDR3 bases: TGCAGCTCCGGACAGGGGGCACAAGAGACCCAGTACTTC.

Only a few counts were recorded for this clone. The V call is TRBV7-9, the J call TRBJ1-4, with TRBD1 identical over 11 bases. CDR1 is SEHNR, CDR2 FQNEAQ, per germline (reference sequence). V lost 4 bases, J lost 7 bases, and 8 bases stayed unmatched. The length of the CDR3 is 16 residues. CDR3 region: CASSSGQGAEGEKLFF. The DNA of the CDR3 is TGTGCCAGCAGCTCTGGACAGGGGGCTGAAGGTGAAAAACTGTTTTTT. Looking up the rest from reference TRBV7-9 and TRBJ1-4 gives the full variable domain: DTGVSQNPRHKITKRGQNVTFRCDPISEHNRLYWYRQTLGQGPEFLTYFQNEAQLEKSRLLSDRFSAERPKGSFSTLEIQRTEQGDSAMYLCASSSGQGAEGEKLFFGSGTQLSVL.

This clone was observed a handful of times. The chain couples TRBV5-1 to TRBJ2-7, with TRBD2 identical over 12 bases. The CDR3 has 16 residues. Germline assignment: CDR1 SGHRS and CDR2 YFSETQ. With 5 bases clipped from V and 0 bases from J, the junction kept 6 bases outside the gene matches. CDR3 amino acids: CASRRTSGESSYEQYF. The CDR3 DNA sequence: TGCGCCAGCAGACGGACTAGCGGGGAGAGCTCCTACGAGCAGTACTTC.

J is TRBJ1-1 and V is TRBV27; possible D gene TRBD1, 6 bases. The CDR3 sequence is 13 residues long. The germline V and J ends were trimmed by 2 bases and 4 bases, with 8 bases remaining between them. Germline V gene sequence: CDR1 MNHEY, CDR2 SMNVEV (reference sequence). The CDR3 loop is CASSLRGSTEAFF. The CDR3 DNA is TGTGCCAGCAGTTTAAGGGGGAGCACTGAAGCTTTCTTT.

This clone was counted between two and nine times. The genes are TRBV7-9 and TRBJ2-5; D is unresolved. CDR1 SEHNR and CDR2 FQNEAQ come from the germline V gene (reference sequence). The V and J ends lost 3 bases and 7 bases respectively, with 12 bases between them. The CDR3 sequence is 13 residues long. The CDR3 loop reads CASSFGQIGTQYF. In nucleotides, the CDR3 is TGTGCCAGCAGCTTTGGGCAAATTGGGACCCAGTACTTC.

This clone was picked up a small number of times. The rearrangement joins TRBV5-1 to TRBJ2-1; 10 nucleotides align to TRBD2. V lost 0 bases and J lost 7; bases outside the gene matches: 4. There are 15 residues in the CDR3. Looked up from germline, CDR1 is SGHRS and CDR2 is YFSETQ. CDR3 DNA sequence: TGCGCCAGCAGCTTGGTCCAGCGGGAGGGGAATGAGCAGTTCTTC. Encoded protein: CASSLVQREGNEQFF.

This clone has a handful of counts. This chain uses TRBV19 with TRBJ2-1; possible D gene TRBD1, 6 bases. There are 9 residues in the CDR3. The germline V and J ends were trimmed by 10 bases and 9 bases, with 7 bases remaining between them. Germline V gene lookup returns CDR1 LNHDA and CDR2 SQIVND (reference sequence). CDR3 coding DNA: TGTGCCACAGGGGTTGAGCAGTTCTTC. It yields the protein CATGVEQFF. Based on the CDR3 plus reference TRBV19 and TRBJ2-1, the full variable domain is DGGITQSPKYLFRKEGQNVTLSCEQNLNHDAMYWYRQDPGQGLRLIYYSQIVNDFQKGDIAEGYSVSREKKESFPLTVTSAQKNPTAFYLCATGVEQFFGPGTRLTVL.

This clone was found a few times. The V and J genes are TRBV5-4 and TRBJ2-5; D ambiguous. Trimming took 3 bases from V and 4 from J, leaving 13 bases between them. CDR1 and CDR2 from the germline V gene are SGHNT and YYREEE (reference sequence). The CDR3 is made up of 14 amino acids. The CDR3 sequence is CASSSPAAPETQYF. DNA for the CDR3: TGTGCCAGCAGCTCGCCGGCAGCGCCAGAGACCCAGTACTTC. The full variable domain, with the rest looked up from reference TRBV5-4 and TRBJ2-5, is ETGVTQSPTHLIKTRGQQVTLRCSSQSGHNTVSWYQQALGQGPQFIFQYYREEENGRGNFPPRFSGLQFPNYSSELNVNALELDDSALYLCASSSPAAPETQYFGPGTRLLVL.

The table lists this clone with a few counts. The chain combines TRBV15 with TRBJ2-5; a weak D match, TRBD1 (7 bases). The CDR3 loop spans 14 amino acids. CDR1 LNHNV and CDR2 YYDKDF come from the germline V gene (reference sequence). The V end was cut by 5 bases, the J end by 4 bases, with 14 bases between. The CDR3 DNA reads TGTGCCACCAGCGCCCGACAGGGAGGAGAGACCCAGTACTTC. The encoded protein is CATSARQGGETQYF.

Points on this clone: The sample carries other DNA sequences with the same CDR3. The V call is TRBV2, the J call TRBJ2-4; perhaps TRBD1 as D (6 bases). CDR3 length: 14 residues. V was cut by 6 bases and J by 0 bases, with 9 bases left in between. Per germline, CDR1 SNHLY and CDR2 FYNNEI. The CDR3 region has the DNA TGTGCCAGCAGGGACAGTTTAGCCAAAAACATTCAGTACTTC. Amino acid sequence: CASRDSLAKNIQYF.

The gene calls are TRBV2 and TRBJ1-4; the match to TRBD1 covers 10 bases. Germline CDR1 and CDR2: SNHLY and FYNNEI. The J segment lost 7 bases and the V segment lost 7 bases, leaving 3 bases of the junction unmatched. The CDR3 extends over 13 amino acids. The CDR3 DNA reads as TGTGCCAGCACTGGACAGGGGGGTGAAAAACTGTTTTTT. As protein: CASTGQGGEKLFF.

V usage is TRBV9 and J usage is TRBJ2-1, with D unclear. Between the trimmed V and J ends, which lost 4 bases and 1 base, there was a span of 12 bases. This CDR3 is built from 15 residues. Germline V gene sequence: CDR1 SGDLS, CDR2 YYNGEE. CDR3 sequence: CASSPRRDSYNEQFF. In nucleotides, the CDR3 is TGTGCCAGCAGCCCGAGGCGTGATTCCTACAATGAGCAGTTCTTC.

The rearrangement uses TRBV7-2 and TRBJ1-4; TRBD1 matches at 7 bases. Germline CDR1 is SGHTA and CDR2 is FQGNSA. V gave up 5 bases and J gave up 7 bases; unmatched junction bases: 7. There are 14 residues in the CDR3. CDR3 in DNA: TGTGCCAGCAGCCCTAGACAGGGTAGTGAAAAACTGTTTTTT. Its translation: CASSPRQGSEKLFF.

This clone was observed a few times. This chain connects TRBV29-1 to TRBJ1-2; tentative D call: TRBD1 (6 bases). V was shortened by 7 bases and J by 4 bases, with 16 bases between the two germline ends. Germline V gene data show CDR1 as SQVTM and CDR2 as ANQGSEA. The CDR3 has 13 residues. CDR3 nucleotides: TGCAGCGCTGGATACGGACAGAGCTATGGCTACACCTTC. As protein: CSAGYGQSYGYTF.

This clone has a handful of counts. The chain recombines TRBV4-3 with TRBJ1-4, with TRBD1 as a possible D gene (6 bases). This CDR3 has 15 amino acids. Trimming left V 1 base short and J 6 bases short, with 12 bases between. Per germline, CDR1 LGHNA and CDR2 YSLEER. The CDR3 sequence is CASSQVPGADEKLFF. The CDR3 DNA reads TGCGCCAGCAGCCAAGTCCCAGGGGCGGATGAAAAACTGTTTTTT.

The genes are TRBV5-4 and TRBJ2-5, with TRBD2 identical over 14 bases. The CDR3 consists of 15 residues. CDR1 is SGHNT and CDR2 is YYREEE in the germline V gene (reference sequence). Trimming took 3 bases from V and 4 from J; bases not matched to a gene: 2. This CDR3 reads CASSWTSGGRETQYF. In DNA form, the CDR3 reads TGTGCCAGCAGCTGGACTAGCGGGGGGCGAGAGACCCAGTACTTC.

This clone was seen only a few times. V and J are TRBV9 and TRBJ2-5, with 8 positions matching TRBD2. CDR1 and CDR2 (germline): SGDLS, YYNGEE. Trimming removed 0 bases from V and 5 bases from J; junction bases left unmatched: 9. There are 16 residues in the CDR3. In DNA, the CDR3 is TGTGCCAGCAGCGTAGCGATGAGCGGGAGAACCGAGACCCAGTACTTC. It translates to CASSVAMSGRTETQYF.